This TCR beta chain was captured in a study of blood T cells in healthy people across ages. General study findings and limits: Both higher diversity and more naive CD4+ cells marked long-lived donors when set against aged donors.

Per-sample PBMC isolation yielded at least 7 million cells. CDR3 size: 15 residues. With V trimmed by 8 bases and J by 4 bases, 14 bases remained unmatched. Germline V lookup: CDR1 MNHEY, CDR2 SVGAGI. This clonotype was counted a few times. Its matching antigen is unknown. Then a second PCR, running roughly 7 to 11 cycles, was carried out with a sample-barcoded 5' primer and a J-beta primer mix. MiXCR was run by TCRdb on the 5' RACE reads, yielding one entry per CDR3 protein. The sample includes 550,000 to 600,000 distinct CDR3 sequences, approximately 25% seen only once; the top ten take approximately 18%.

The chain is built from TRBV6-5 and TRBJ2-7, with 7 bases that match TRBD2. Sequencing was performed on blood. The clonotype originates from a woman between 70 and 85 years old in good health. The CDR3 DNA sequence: TGTGCCAGCCGGACCCAGGAAGCGGGGAAATACGAGCAGTACTTC. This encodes CASRTQEAGKYEQYF.